The 32 T cell receptor beta chains given below trace back to one sample, sequenced in a study of T cells in Graves' hyperthyroidism and ophthalmopathy. RNA transcripts gave rise to amplified TCR beta CDR3 regions. A set of HTBI primers served as the primers for a first-round RT-PCR of the TCR CDR3. TCRdb recomputed calls from the multiplex PCR reads with MiXCR, one row per CDR3 protein. The top ten clones hold about a tenth of a sample with about 740,000 distinct CDR3 sequences, 14% of them seen once. Sequenced sample: blood. The receptors shown here come from a woman in her late teens or twenties with Graves' hyperthyroidism.

The chain joins TRBV9 to TRBJ2-3; the match to TRBD2 covers 7 bases. Germline values: CDR1 SGDLS, CDR2 YYNGEE. The V and J ends lost 2 bases and 1 base, in that order; junction bases with no gene match: 4. The CDR3 consists of 15 residues. CDR3 sequence reads: CASSVGRGGTDTQYF. As DNA, the CDR3 is TGTGCCAGCAGCGTGGGTCGGGGGGGCACAGATACGCAGTATTTT.

Ten or more counts support this clonotype. The chain recombines TRBV3-1 with TRBJ2-1; 8 bases map to TRBD1. The CDR3 is 14 amino acids. Germline CDR1 reads LGHDT; CDR2 reads YNNKEL (reference sequence). Unmatched junction bases numbered 7, after V lost 7 bases and J lost 5 bases. CDR3 residues: CASTDRGDNNEQFF. The CDR3 bases are TGTGCCAGCACTGACAGGGGAGATAACAATGAGCAGTTCTTC.

J is TRBJ1-5 and V is TRBV7-8; tentative D call: TRBD1 (6 bases). This CDR3 comprises 16 residues. V lost 3 bases to trimming and J lost 3 bases, with 15 bases between them. The germline gives CDR1 SGHVS, CDR2 FQNEAQ. For the CDR3, the DNA is TGTGCCAGCAGCTTCTCGCCAGGGGACTACAATCAGCCCCAGCATTTT. This sequence encodes CASSFSPGDYNQPQHF.

This clonotype has a handful of counts. The chain links TRBV7-9 to TRBJ1-1; tentatively, D is TRBD1 (5 bases). The germline gives CDR1 SEHNR, CDR2 FQNEAQ (reference sequence). Trimming removed 5 bases from V and 4 bases from J, with 23 bases in between. This CDR3 has 17 residues. CDR3 sequence: CASSLRGRAPVGTEAFF. For the CDR3, the DNA is TGTGCCAGCAGCCTACGTGGCAGGGCCCCCGTTGGCACTGAAGCTTTCTTT.

This clonotype was recorded at least ten times. V usage is TRBV7-8 and J usage is TRBJ2-1; D ambiguous. Germline V gives CDR1 SGHVS, CDR2 FQNEAQ. The CDR3 contains 12 residues. V gave up 1 base and J gave up 5 bases, with 3 bases separating them. CDR3 nucleotides: TGTGCCAGCAGCTTAGACCACAATGAGCAGTTCTTC. Protein: CASSLDHNEQFF.

This clonotype has only a few counts. This chain connects TRBV11-3 to TRBJ2-6; either TRBD1 or TRBD2 may supply D (6 bases each). In germline, CDR1 is SGHNT, CDR2 YENEEA. Trimming removed 1 base at V and 3 bases at J, with 19 bases between. The CDR3 totals 19 residues. Written as DNA, the CDR3 is TGTGCCAGCAGCTTAGTCGCGGAGGGGGGCGCAGGTGGGGCCAACGTCCTGACTTTC. Translating gives CASSLVAEGGAGGANVLTF.

This clonotype was detected a few times. The rearrangement links TRBV12-3 or TRBV12-4 to TRBJ2-7; weak D call: TRBD1 (6 bases). The CDR3 has 13 residues. V lost 6 bases and J lost 2, with 11 bases in between. CDR3 protein: CASRRTATYEQYF. CDR3 sequence (DNA): TGTGCCAGCAGACGGACAGCCACCTACGAGCAGTACTTC.

This clonotype has ten or more counts. V is TRBV11-2 and J is TRBJ2-2, with D possibly being TRBD1 (6 bases). V was clipped by 2 bases and J by 1 base, with 8 bases between them. The length of the CDR3 is 15 residues. Looked up from germline, CDR1 is SGHAT and CDR2 is FQNNGV. In nucleotides, the CDR3 is TGTGCCAGCAGCTTACTGGGACAGAACACCGGGGAGCTGTTTTTT. Translation: CASSLLGQNTGELFF.

This clonotype was seen repeatedly, ten times or more. The chain employs TRBV7-2 and TRBJ2-7; 16 bases are shared with TRBD2. CDR1 SGHTA and CDR2 FQGNSA come from the germline V gene. The CDR3 has 17 residues. J was trimmed by 2 bases and V by 1 base; bases with no gene match: 2. The CDR3 sequence is CASSLGGTSGRAYEQYF. The CDR3, as DNA: TGTGCCAGCAGCTTAGGAGGGACTAGCGGGAGGGCCTACGAGCAGTACTTC.

In its sample, this clonotype was seen many times. The chain is built from TRBV2 and TRBJ1-1; TRBD1 might be the D (6 bases). In germline, CDR1 is SNHLY, CDR2 FYNNEI. Trimming took 7 bases from V and 4 from J, leaving 16 bases between them. The CDR3 is 14 residues long. The CDR3 DNA is TGTGCCAGCAAGCTTACGACAGGCTTCACTGAAGCTTTCTTT. This gives the protein CASKLTTGFTEAFF.

As for this clonotype: A junction end diverges from the germline sequence, so it may reflect a read error. The rearrangement links TRBV7-9 to TRBJ1-1; D might be TRBD1 (5 bases). The germline V gene encodes CDR1 SEHNR and CDR2 FQNEAQ (reference sequence). CDR3 length equals 13 residues. The CDR3 is CARRAPGGTEAFF. CDR3 in DNA: TGTGCCCGCAGAGCTCCCGGGGGGACTGAAGCTTTCTTT.

This clonotype was seen at least ten times. The genes are TRBV11-2 and TRBJ2-4; D not resolved. CDR3 size: 13 residues. V was trimmed by 5 bases and J by 4 bases, leaving 9 bases between them. CDR1 is SGHAT and CDR2 is FQNNGV in the germline V gene. The CDR3 region has the DNA TGTGCCAGCAGCCCCAGCCCAAAAAACATTCAGTACTTC. It codes for CASSPSPKNIQYF.

The genes are TRBV3-1 and TRBJ2-7; 8 nucleotides match TRBD1. J was trimmed by 1 base and V by 1 base; bases with no gene match: 3. There are 15 residues in the CDR3. Germline CDR1 reads LGHDT; CDR2 reads YNNKEL (reference sequence). In nucleotides, the CDR3 is TGTGCCAGCAGCCAAGCAGGGGGCGGTTCCTACGAGCAGTACTTC. The encoded protein is CASSQAGGGSYEQYF.

This clonotype was recorded many times. The chain links TRBV13 to TRBJ2-7, with TRBD1 matching 8 bases. The germline CDR1 and CDR2 sequences are PRHDT and FYEKMQ (reference sequence). The J segment lost 5 bases and the V segment lost 4 bases, leaving 4 bases of the junction unmatched. The CDR3 sequence is 13 residues long. CDR3 protein: CASSSDREDEQYF. The CDR3 nucleotides are TGTGCCAGCAGCTCGGACAGGGAGGACGAGCAGTACTTC.

This clonotype was seen many times. The chain joins TRBV12-3 or TRBV12-4 to TRBJ1-1; 9 positions agree with TRBD1. The CDR3 is 16 amino acids. Losses at the gene ends were 4 bases for V and 5 bases for J; bases not matched to a gene: 11. The CDR3 sequence: CASSSHPQGARTEAFF. The CDR3 nucleotides are TGTGCCAGCAGTTCACACCCACAGGGGGCTCGGACTGAAGCTTTCTTT.

There are many counts of this clonotype. V and J are TRBV30 and TRBJ1-5, with TRBD1 matching 11 bases. The CDR3 spans 15 residues. V shed 1 base, J shed 5 bases, and the junction held 4 bases outside the gene matches. Looked up from germline, CDR1 is GTSNPN and CDR2 is SVGIG (reference sequence). CDR3 nucleotide sequence: TGTGCCTGGAGTGCTGGACAGGGGGCTTATCAGCCCCAGCATTTT. Translation gives CAWSAGQGAYQPQHF.

Concerning this clonotype itself: Being one base from a much bigger clone, this may be a read error. V gene TRBV11-2 combines with J gene TRBJ2-3; D is ambiguous. With 5 bases removed from V and 3 bases from J, the gap between germline ends came to 15 bases. The germline CDR1 and CDR2 sequences are SGHAT and FQNNGV. The CDR3 has 15 amino acids. CDR3 amino acids: CASSLGRRVTDTQYF. The CDR3 DNA reads TGTGCCAGCAGCCTCGGACGTAGGGTTACAGATACGCAGTATTTT.

The sample holds many counts of this clonotype. J is TRBJ2-2 and V is TRBV12-3 or TRBV12-4; no reliable D call. The CDR3 loop spans 12 amino acids. Trimming pared 2 bases from V and 7 bases from J, leaving 5 bases between. CDR3 sequence: CASSLTVGELFF. The CDR3, as DNA: TGTGCCAGCAGTTTAACGGTCGGGGAGCTGTTTTTT.

There are many counts of this clonotype. This chain uses TRBV10-2 with TRBJ2-7; the D call may be TRBD1 or TRBD2 (5 bases each). With 3 bases removed from V and 2 bases from J, the gap between germline ends came to 17 bases. The CDR3 loop spans 16 amino acids. In germline, CDR1 is WSHSY, CDR2 SAAADI. This CDR3 is CASSDRLGTGTYEQYF. CDR3 coding DNA: TGCGCCAGCAGTGACCGCCTCGGGACCGGTACCTACGAGCAGTACTTC.

Of note for this clonotype: A much larger clone lies one base from this, so it may be a read error. This CDR3 fails to terminate in the conserved phenylalanine or tryptophan, so it likely reflects a read error. CDR3 protein: CASSQDWRDSFNEKLFL. CDR3 DNA sequence: TGTGCCAGCAGCCAAGATTGGAGGGACAGTTTTAATGAAAAACTGTTTCTT. The chain joins TRBV3-1 to TRBJ1-4, with 7 bases aligning to TRBD1. Trimming removed 0 bases from V and 4 bases from J; junction bases left unmatched: 8. The CDR3 spans 17 residues. From germline, CDR1 is LGHDT and CDR2 YNNKEL (reference sequence).

This clonotype showed up many times. The chain couples TRBV24-1 to TRBJ1-4, with 8 bases that match TRBD1. Germline assignment: CDR1 KGHDR and CDR2 SFDVKD. The CDR3 loop spans 15 amino acids. J was trimmed by 9 bases and V by 2 bases; bases with no gene match: 7. The CDR3 protein is CATSDSGQGGQKLFF. The CDR3 nucleotides are TGTGCCACCAGTGATTCCGGACAGGGTGGGCAAAAACTGTTTTTT.

The chain is built from TRBV9 and TRBJ2-3; D is undetermined. The CDR3 is made up of 14 amino acids. Trimming removed 2 bases at V and 6 bases at J, with 13 bases between. Per germline, CDR1 SGDLS and CDR2 YYNGEE. Here the CDR3 DNA reads TGTGCCAGCAGCGTGGGCGCTTCTGTGGATACGCAGTATTTT. It is translated as CASSVGASVDTQYF. The whole variable domain, remainder taken from reference TRBV9 and TRBJ2-3, is DSGVTQTPKHLITATGQRVTLRCSPRSGDLSVYWYQQSLDQGLQFLIQYYNGEERAKGNILERFSAQQFPDLHSELNLSSLELGDSALYFCASSVGASVDTQYFGPGTRLTVL.

This chain connects TRBV7-9 to TRBJ2-2; weak D call: TRBD2 (5 bases). Germline V gene data show CDR1 as SEHNR and CDR2 as FQNEAQ (reference sequence). The CDR3 totals 16 residues. The V and J ends lost 5 bases and 4 bases respectively, with 17 bases between them. The CDR3 loop is CASSPRGFAGTGELFF. CDR3 coding DNA: TGTGCCAGCAGCCCGCGCGGGTTCGCGGGCACCGGGGAGCTGTTTTTT.

The gene calls are TRBV29-1 and TRBJ1-4, with D perhaps TRBD1 (5 bases). V lost 4 bases and J 4 bases, leaving 10 bases between the germline ends. This CDR3 has 13 amino acids. CDR1 and CDR2 from the germline V gene are SQVTM and ANQGSEA. CDR3 DNA sequence: TGCAGCGTTGTCGGCAGGGATAATGAAAAACTGTTTTTT. It encodes CSVVGRDNEKLFF.

This clonotype occurred a few times. The V and J genes are TRBV9 and TRBJ2-7; TRBD1 matches at 7 bases. The CDR3 sequence is 15 residues long. The germline V gene has CDR1 SGDLS and CDR2 YYNGEE. V shed 3 bases, J shed 7 bases, and the junction held 13 bases outside the gene matches. Here the CDR3 reads CASSATGTALGEQYF. The CDR3 nucleotides are TGTGCCAGCAGCGCCACCGGGACAGCTCTCGGGGAGCAGTACTTC.

This clonotype was observed at least ten times. The chain has TRBV30 and TRBJ1-3; D is perhaps TRBD1 (5 bases). The germline V gene encodes CDR1 GTSNPN and CDR2 SVGIG (reference sequence). V lost 4 bases to trimming and J lost 4 bases, with 17 bases between them. This CDR3 comprises 15 residues. DNA for the CDR3: TGTGCCTGGACCACAGCGCGGGGGATGGGAAACACCATATATTTT. Protein: CAWTTARGMGNTIYF.

This clonotype came up many times. The chain recombines TRBV27 with TRBJ2-7; D is possibly TRBD1 (5 bases). Looked up from germline, CDR1 is MNHEY and CDR2 is SMNVEV (reference sequence). There are 15 residues in the CDR3. The V and J ends lost 6 bases and 0 bases respectively, with 15 bases between them. Here the CDR3 reads CASSLKGLSSYEQYF. The CDR3 DNA sequence: TGTGCCAGCAGCCTAAAGGGGCTAAGCTCCTACGAGCAGTACTTC.

This clonotype was detected many times. The chain uses TRBV12-3 or TRBV12-4 and TRBJ1-1; possibly TRBD1 for D (6 bases). V dropped 6 bases and J dropped 5 bases, with 13 bases sitting between them. This CDR3 is built from 13 residues. This chain's CDR3 is CASRPNGQTEAFF. The CDR3 DNA follows: TGTGCCAGCAGACCCAACGGACAGACTGAAGCTTTCTTT.

This clonotype has a count of ten or more. V and J are TRBV30 and TRBJ1-1; D not certain. Per the germline V gene, CDR1 is GTSNPN and CDR2 is SVGIG (reference sequence). The CDR3 is 12 residues long. V lost 0 bases, J lost 8 bases, and 10 bases lay in between. The CDR3 reads CAWSVGMGEAFF. CDR3 DNA sequence: TGTGCCTGGAGTGTAGGTATGGGCGAAGCTTTCTTT.

This clonotype was found many times. V is TRBV20-1 and J is TRBJ1-2, with D tentatively TRBD1 (6 bases). Germline V gene data show CDR1 as DFQATT and CDR2 as SNEGSKA (reference sequence). Trimming took off 6 bases at V and 3 bases at J, with 17 bases between the two ends. The CDR3 is made up of 14 amino acids. The CDR3 sequence: CSASRAGEDYGYTF. The DNA of the CDR3 is TGCAGTGCCTCCCGAGCAGGGGAGGACTATGGCTACACCTTC.

This clonotype was recorded many times. The chain joins TRBV9 to TRBJ1-1; no clear D. Trimming cost V 3 bases and J 3 bases, with 12 bases left between them. Germline V gene sequence: CDR1 SGDLS, CDR2 YYNGEE. The CDR3 totals 14 residues. CDR3 nucleotides: TGTGCCAGCAGCGCCCTCTACCGGGACACTGAAGCTTTCTTT. It yields the protein CASSALYRDTEAFF.

Regarding this clonotype: One base away lies a much larger clone, so this may be a sequencing read error. As DNA, the CDR3 is TGTGCCAGCATAGAAGACCTCAGGGCCGAGCAGTACTTC. Amino acids: CASIEDLRAEQYF. The chain uses TRBV6-1 and TRBJ2-7; D possibly corresponds to TRBD1 (5 bases). Trimming left V 7 bases short and J 6 bases short, with 16 bases between. The CDR3 spans 13 residues. Per the germline V gene, CDR1 is MNHNS and CDR2 is SASEGT.